This T cell receptor (beta chain) originates from a study of T cell changes during pregnancy in multiple sclerosis. Clones were sequenced by immunoSEQ multiplex PCR, and TCRdb holds only the in-frame ones, with some missing. The repertoire holds tens of thousands of clones, 80% to 95% seen once, with 3% to 4.5% in the top ten. This clone was counted a single time. V was pared by 2 bases and J by 3 bases, with 8 bases between. This CDR3 has 13 amino acids. CDR1 and CDR2 from the germline V gene are MNHEY and SMNVEV (reference sequence). V usage is TRBV27 and J usage is TRBJ2-7; D is undetermined. This receptor was obtained from a female donor in good health, enrolled as a control in a pregnancy study. This specimen consisted of peripheral blood, obtained after pregnancy. CDR3 sequence (DNA): TGTGCCAGCAGTTTAATGAACAGCTACGAGCAGTACTTC. Amino acids: CASSLMNSYEQYF.